The following is a T cell receptor beta chain sequence with its context. Its antigen is unidentified. Every ophthalmopathy donor presented moderate-to-severe activity, CAS ≥3, NOSPECS ≥4 and duration under 3 months. Pregnancy or lactation, uncontrolled infections and other autoimmune diseases were grounds for excluding patients. Trimming shortened V by 0 bases and J by 3 bases, and 6 bases separated the two germline ends. Germline CDR1 SGHRS, CDR2 YFSETQ. This CDR3 comprises 14 residues. TCR beta CDR3 regions were amplified from RNA transcripts. After a first-round RT-PCR with HTBI primers, a second-round multiplex PCR was run. TCRdb reprocessed the multiplex PCR reads via MiXCR and lists one record per CDR3 protein. This table has about 400,000 distinct CDR3 sequences, approximately 16% appearing once. This record belongs to a study of Graves' ophthalmopathy and Graves' hyperthyroidism. Study-wide context: Researchers obtained peripheral blood at initial diagnosis, before any treatment had begun.

General study points: Stable hyperthyroidism and ophthalmopathy were told apart by a 13-signature model, which achieved about 88% sensitivity and around 80% specificity.

The sequenced sample consisted of peripheral blood. The chain has TRBV5-1 and TRBJ2-2; D unresolved. The sequence derives from a woman between 18 and 30 years old with Graves' ophthalmopathy. CDR3: CASSLDQDTGELFF. The CDR3 DNA sequence: TGCGCCAGCAGCTTGGACCAGGACACCGGGGAGCTGTTTTTT.